This record looks at one T cell receptor beta chain sequence and its context. The sample originates from a study of blood T cell repertoires in COVID-19. The overall study: In each case, the material was cDNA or gDNA derived from T cells, B-cell-depleted T cells, or PBMCs.

V lost 0 bases to trimming and J lost 7 bases, with 7 bases between them. CDR1 and CDR2 (germline): SGHTA, FQGTGA. The length of the CDR3 is 13 residues. Original processing notes: Amplifying reference gene primers gave estimates of nucleated cell counts. Here immunoSEQ multiplex PCR was the method, and the copy in TCRdb shows in-frame clones only, minus some. V, J and clone size derive from that table, while D and trimming were established from the DNA sequence. The sample shows under 300,000 clones, about 83% of them seen only once. J is TRBJ2-1 and V is TRBV7-3, with D hard to call. The specimen sequenced was peripheral blood. This sequence was found in a woman aged 50 to 60 who had recovered from COVID-19. The DNA of the CDR3 is TGTGCCAGCAGCTTAACTAGTAAAAATGAGCAGTTCTTC. Translating it yields CASSLTSKNEQFF.